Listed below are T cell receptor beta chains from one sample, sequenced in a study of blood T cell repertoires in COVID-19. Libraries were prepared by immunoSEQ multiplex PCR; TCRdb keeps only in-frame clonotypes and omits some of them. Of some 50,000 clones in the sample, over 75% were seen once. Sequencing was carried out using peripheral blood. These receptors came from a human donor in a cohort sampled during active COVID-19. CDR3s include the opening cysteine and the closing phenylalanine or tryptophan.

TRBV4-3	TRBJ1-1	CASSLVRGQTEAFF
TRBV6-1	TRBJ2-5	CASSVRRTSNQETQYF
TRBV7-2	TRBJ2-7	CASSLGGLAGVYEQYF
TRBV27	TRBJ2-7	CASSLTRDRVNEQYF
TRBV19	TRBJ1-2	CASRKSSGITGDGYTF
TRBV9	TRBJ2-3	CASSSQGGKYTQYF
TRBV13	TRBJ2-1	CASIGRGRGEQFF
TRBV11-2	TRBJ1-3	CASSWGRQHRSGNTIYF
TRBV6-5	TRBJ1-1	CASCRTVNTEAFF
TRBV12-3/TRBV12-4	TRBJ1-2	CASSLGQFGGYTF
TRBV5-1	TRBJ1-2	CASSLSRDTHSEGYTF
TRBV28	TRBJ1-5	CASSLPGRSNQPQHF
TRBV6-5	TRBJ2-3	CASKKGLDTDTQYF
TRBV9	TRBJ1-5	CASSADSSNQPQHF
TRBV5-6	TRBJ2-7	CASSLIPSPISSYEQYF
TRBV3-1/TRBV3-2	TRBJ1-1	CANSLLVRQGSARVDTEAFF
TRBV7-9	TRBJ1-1	CASSEGGGPNTEAFF
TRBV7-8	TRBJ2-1	CASSSERGDNEQFF
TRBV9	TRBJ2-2	CASSPFGSGTGELFF
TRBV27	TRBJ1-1	CASRDDSAPMNTEAFF
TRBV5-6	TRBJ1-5	CASSSYQGYSNQPQHF
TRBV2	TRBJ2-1	CASSEASRHNEQFF
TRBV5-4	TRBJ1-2	CASSLAVRVNYGYTF
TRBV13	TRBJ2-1	CASSLNPSNEQFF
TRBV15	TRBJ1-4	CATSRAGQPNEKLFF
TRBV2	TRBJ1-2	CASSPQGLYGYTF
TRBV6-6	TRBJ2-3	CASSKPPDRGADTQYF
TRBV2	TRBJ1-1	CASRGQGTMNTEAFF